This T cell receptor (beta chain) was recovered during a study of blood T cell repertoires in COVID-19. Overall study context: COVID-19 samples, acute and convalescent, were from the United States, Italy and Spain. Sources were T cells, B-cell-depleted T cells, or PBMCs; the material itself was cDNA or gDNA.

The table came from immunoSEQ multiplex PCR; TCRdb's copy has only in-frame clones and leaves some out. The sample lists over 250,000 clones; less than 90% were seen once. Followed over time, Seattle patients had been enrolled while infection was active. Germline V gene lookup returns CDR1 SGHTA and CDR2 FQGNSA. Trimming at V came to 0 bases and at J to 0 bases, leaving 2 bases not matched to a gene. CDR3 size: 15 residues. The chain has TRBV7-2 and TRBJ2-7, with TRBD2 identical over 7 bases. Sequencing was done on a sample of peripheral blood. This sequence originates from a woman in her seventies with COVID-19, enrolled during active disease. The CDR3 region is CASSLARGSSYEQYF. The CDR3 nucleotides read TGTGCCAGCAGCTTAGCGCGGGGGAGCTCCTACGAGCAGTACTTC.